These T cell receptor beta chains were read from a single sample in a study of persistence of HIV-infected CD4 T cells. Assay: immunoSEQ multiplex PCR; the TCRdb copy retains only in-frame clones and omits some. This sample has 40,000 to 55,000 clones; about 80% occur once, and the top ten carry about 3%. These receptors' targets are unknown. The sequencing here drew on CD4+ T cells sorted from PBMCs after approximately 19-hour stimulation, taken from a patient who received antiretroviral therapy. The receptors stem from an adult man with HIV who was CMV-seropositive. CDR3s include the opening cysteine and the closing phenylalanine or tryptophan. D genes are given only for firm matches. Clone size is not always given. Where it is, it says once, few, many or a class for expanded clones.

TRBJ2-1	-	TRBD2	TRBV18	CASSPGLAGGRNEQFF	TGTGCCAGCTCACCGGGACTAGCGGGAGGGCGCAATGAGCAGTTCTTC
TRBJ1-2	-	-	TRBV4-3	CASSQVPVSSGGYGYTF	TGCGCCAGCAGCCAAGTCCCCGTTTCATCCGGAGGCTATGGCTACACCTTC
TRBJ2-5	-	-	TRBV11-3	CASSPPGVETQYF	TGTGCCAGCAGCCCGCCGGGGGTAGAGACCCAGTACTTC
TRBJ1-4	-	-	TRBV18	CASSPSSAAGQLEKLFF	TGTGCCAGCTCCCCGAGTTCGGCGGCAGGGCAACTTGAAAAACTGTTTTTT
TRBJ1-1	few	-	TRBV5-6	CASSPGTGRRDTEAFF	TGTGCCAGCAGCCCGGGCACTGGGAGGAGGGACACTGAAGCTTTCTTT
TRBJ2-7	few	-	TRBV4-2	CASSQVTGPDEQYF	TGTGCCAGCAGCCAAGTAACGGGTCCTGACGAGCAGTACTTC
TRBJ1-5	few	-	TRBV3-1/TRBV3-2	CASSQGWAGNQPQHF	TGTGCCAGCAGCCAAGGCTGGGCGGGGAATCAGCCCCAGCATTTT
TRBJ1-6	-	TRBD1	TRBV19	CASRSGDRIKYNSPLHF	TGTGCCAGTAGAAGTGGGGACAGGATAAAGTATAATTCACCCCTCCACTTT
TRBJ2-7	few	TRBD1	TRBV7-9	CASSSGQGKYEQYF	TGTGCCAGCAGCTCTGGACAGGGGAAATACGAGCAGTACTTC
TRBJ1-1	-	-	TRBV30	CAWRVWGSRGWDTEAFF	TGTGCCTGGAGGGTGTGGGGTTCGCGCGGTTGGGACACTGAAGCTTTCTTT
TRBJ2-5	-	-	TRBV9	CASSSPWEETQYF	TGTGCCAGCAGCTCCCCCTGGGAAGAGACCCAGTACTTC
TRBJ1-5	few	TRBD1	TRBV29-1	CSVMTGAARGTQHF	TGCAGCGTCATGACAGGGGCCGCGCGAGGGACCCAGCATTTT
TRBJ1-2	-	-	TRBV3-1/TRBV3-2	CASSRAKSYGYTF	TGTGCCAGCAGCCGTGCAAAGTCCTATGGCTACACCTTC
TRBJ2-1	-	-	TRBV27	CASRSGTPSREQFF	TGTGCCAGCAGATCCGGGACCCCCTCCAGGGAGCAGTTCTTC
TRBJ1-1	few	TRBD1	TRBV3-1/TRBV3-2	CASSQYRGFAETEAFF	TGTGCCAGCAGCCAGTACAGGGGGTTCGCGGAGACTGAAGCTTTCTTT
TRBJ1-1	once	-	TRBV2	CASSQGPTMNTEAFF	TGTGCCAGTAGTCAGGGCCCCACCATGAACACTGAAGCTTTCTTT
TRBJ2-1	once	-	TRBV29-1	CSTGQYNEQFF	TGCAGCACCGGACAGTACAATGAGCAGTTCTTC
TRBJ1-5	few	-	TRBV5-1	CASSPDWRGQPQHF	TGCGCCAGCAGCCCCGACTGGAGGGGTCAGCCCCAGCATTTT
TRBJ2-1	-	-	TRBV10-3	CAISVNSNEQFF	TGTGCCATCAGTGTAAACAGCAATGAGCAGTTCTTC
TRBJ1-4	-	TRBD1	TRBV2	CASRGGQGATNEKLFF	TGTGCCAGCAGGGGTGGACAGGGAGCGACTAATGAAAAACTGTTTTTT
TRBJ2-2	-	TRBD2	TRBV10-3	CAISDARLAGGVGELFF	TGTGCCATCAGTGACGCCCGGCTAGCGGGAGGGGTCGGGGAGCTGTTTTTT
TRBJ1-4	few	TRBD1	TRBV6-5	CASRTGQGSEKLFF	TGTGCCAGCAGAACGGGACAGGGTAGTGAAAAACTGTTTTTT
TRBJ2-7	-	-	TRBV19	CASSIRALRAYEQYF	TGTGCCAGTAGTATAAGGGCGCTCCGGGCCTACGAGCAGTACTTC
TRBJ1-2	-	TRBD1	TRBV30	CAWSVTGDGYTF	TGTGCCTGGAGTGTTACAGGGGACGGCTACACCTTC
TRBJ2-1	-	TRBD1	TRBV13	CASSSNRGHEQFF	TGTGCCAGCAGCTCTAACAGGGGGCATGAGCAGTTCTTC
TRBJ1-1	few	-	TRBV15	CATSSGREAFMNTEAFF	TGTGCCACCAGCAGTGGAAGGGAGGCCTTTATGAACACTGAAGCTTTCTTT
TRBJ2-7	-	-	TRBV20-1	CSARRTWEQYF	TGCAGTGCGCGCAGGACATGGGAGCAGTACTTC
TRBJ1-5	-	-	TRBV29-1	CSVGTVPQHF	TGCAGCGTAGGTACGGTGCCCCAGCATTTT
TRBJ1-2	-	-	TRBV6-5	CAISSGPGYGYTF	TGTGCCATTTCTTCGGGGCCAGGCTATGGCTACACCTTC
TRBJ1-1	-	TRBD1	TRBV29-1	CSGHRGGGTEAFF	TGCAGCGGCCACAGGGGAGGGGGAACTGAAGCTTTCTTT
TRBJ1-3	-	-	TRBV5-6	CASSGRRAVTGNTIYF	TGTGCCAGCAGCGGCCGGAGGGCGGTGACTGGAAACACCATATATTTT
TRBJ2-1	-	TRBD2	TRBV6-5	CASDSGGIYNEQFF	TGTGCCAGCGATAGCGGGGGTATCTACAATGAGCAGTTCTTC
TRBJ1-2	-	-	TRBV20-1	CSATGLGGYTF	TGCAGTGCAACAGGGTTAGGAGGCTACACCTTC
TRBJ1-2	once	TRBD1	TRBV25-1	CASSESGTGGGWDYGYTF	TGTGCCAGCAGTGAATCCGGGACAGGGGGGGGTTGGGACTATGGCTACACCTTC
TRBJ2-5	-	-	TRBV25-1	CASSESGVRETQYF	TGTGCCAGCAGTGAATCCGGTGTCCGGGAGACCCAGTACTTC
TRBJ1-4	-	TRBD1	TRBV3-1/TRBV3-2	CASSPLTGTGSWEKLFF	TGTGCCAGCAGCCCCTTGACCGGGACAGGGTCCTGGGAAAAACTGTTTTTT
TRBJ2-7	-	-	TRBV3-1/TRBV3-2	CASSRSASYEQYF	TGTGCCAGCAGTCGTTCCGCCTCCTACGAGCAGTACTTC
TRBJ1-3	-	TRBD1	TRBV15	CATSTLDRVGGNTIYF	TGTGCCACCAGCACCCTCGACAGGGTTGGCGGAAACACCATATATTTT
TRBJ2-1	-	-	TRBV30	CAWSQSGPYNEQFF	TGTGCCTGGAGTCAGAGCGGGCCATACAATGAGCAGTTCTTC
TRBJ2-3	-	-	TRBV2	CASSTGGADTQYF	TGTGCCAGCAGTACGGGGGGCGCAGATACGCAGTATTTT
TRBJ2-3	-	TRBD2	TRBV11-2	CASSMGLAGGGTDTQYF	TGTGCCAGCAGCATGGGACTAGCGGGGGGTGGCACAGATACGCAGTATTTT
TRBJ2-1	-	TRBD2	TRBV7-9	CASSLAAMWQGGGNEQFF	TGTGCCAGCAGCTTAGCGGCAATGTGGCAGGGCGGGGGCAATGAGCAGTTCTTC
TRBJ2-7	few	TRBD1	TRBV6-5	CASRTGAGGHEQYF	TGTGCCAGCAGGACCGGGGCAGGGGGCCACGAGCAGTACTTC
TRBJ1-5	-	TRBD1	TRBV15	CATSRDRGVQPQHF	TGTGCCACCAGCAGGGACAGGGGCGTCCAGCCCCAGCATTTT
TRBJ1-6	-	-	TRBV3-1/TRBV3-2	CASSHPPASSYNSPLHF	TGTGCCAGCAGCCACCCCCCGGCAAGCTCCTATAATTCACCCCTCCACTTT
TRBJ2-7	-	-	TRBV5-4	CASSDLRDTAYEQYF	TGTGCCAGCAGTGACCTACGGGACACAGCCTACGAGCAGTACTTC
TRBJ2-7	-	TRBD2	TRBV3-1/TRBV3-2	CASSHLREGDEQYF	TGTGCCAGCAGCCATCTTCGGGAGGGAGACGAGCAGTACTTC
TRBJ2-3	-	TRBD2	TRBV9	CASSPLAGGPDTQYF	TGTGCCAGCAGCCCGTTAGCGGGAGGGCCAGATACGCAGTATTTT
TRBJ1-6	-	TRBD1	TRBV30	CAWVDGTGRNSPLHF	TGTGCCTGGGTAGACGGGACAGGGCGTAATTCACCCCTCCACTTT
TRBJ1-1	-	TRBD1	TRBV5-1	CASSVGTALNTEAFF	TGCGCCAGCAGCGTGGGGACAGCTCTGAACACTGAAGCTTTCTTT